This T cell receptor (beta chain) was documented in a study of Tregs in tolerant kidney transplant recipients (dated by TCRdb to the late 2010s). Concerning the study at large: Additional Treg samples were obtained from a roughly three-day mixed lymphocyte reaction with belatacept, in some cases followed by a roughly five-day donor restimulation, before recipient CD4+CD25+CD127- cells were sorted. During sorting of primary belatacept mixed lymphocyte reaction cultures, recipient cells were distinguished from donor cells with antibodies. In a few healthy controls, several methods of expanding Tregs specific for an allogeneic donor were compared by TCRbeta repertoire sequencing. The study applied TCRbeta sequencing to find donor-specific regulatory T cells before combined kidney and bone marrow transplantation and then followed those same cells after transplant.

Here is what the overall study found, with its caveats: The most biologically relevant and donor-specific TCRbeta repertoire appeared to be identified by expanding Tregs with activated donor B cells. Because only a small number of patients were included, the study had limitations, and the results will need to be validated in larger populations as well as under other immunosuppression protocols. Biological reproducibility was not examined directly, but technical replication error appeared to be minimal.

Healthy control blood came either as purchased buffy coats or from healthy volunteers. Healthy control blood was processed to PBMCs with a Ficoll density gradient and then cryopreserved, whereas patient PBMCs were collected both before and after transplant. The CDR3 goes from the cysteine to the phenylalanine over 16 residues. Here the CDR3 DNA is all that survives: 48 bases in frame from base 1. The germline V gene provides CDR1 MNHEY and CDR2 SVGAGI. Trimming at the junction amounts to 0 bases on V and 1 base on J, and the germline ends lie 12 bases apart. Of note for this clone: The specificity of this receptor is unknown. No base quality values were provided; no much bigger clone lies one nucleotide off.

For TCRbeta CDR3 sequencing, genomic DNA was extracted from sorted cells using the QIAGEN DNeasy Blood and Tissue Kit. High-throughput TCRbeta CDR3 sequencing was carried out commercially through immunoSEQ, with PCR amplification with bias correction and internal controls included. Concerning the study's data processing: Unique productive TCRbeta sequences were defined by CDR3 nucleotide sequence when primers matched and otherwise by CDR3 amino acid sequence together with Vbeta and Jbeta genes. A sequence was defined as donor-reactive if the sequence was expanded at least 5-fold in CFSE-low cells compared with unstimulated cells and had a frequency of at least 0.01% in CFSE-low cells. Repertoire divergence was quantified by Jensen-Shannon divergence using the top 100 TCRbeta sequences ranked by frequency. For samples with multiple sequencing runs, sorting error was corrected in each run separately before the runs were combined. Sourced from immuneACCESS, this table was stored by TCRdb with only in-frame sequences that have V and J called. A share of the clones is absent; for the studies checked, an unresolved V gene accounts for under half, and the remainder has no known explanation. V and J calls and clone size come straight from that table; D and trimming were deduced from the DNA. The sample records fewer than 45,000 clones, 95% of which are singletons. The ten largest clones capture more than 0.35% of the sample.

The sample consisted of Tregs from blood cultured with allogeneic cells. Recombination joined TRBV6-5 with TRBJ1-2; 5 matching bases give a weak D call of TRBD1. The sequence derives from a human donor in good health. The nucleotides read TGTGCCAGCAGTTACTCACCCCCAGGGTTTAACTATGGCTACACCTTC. This sequence encodes CASSYSPPGFNYGYTF.